This T cell receptor (beta chain) was retrieved from a study of blood T cell repertoires in COVID-19. This CDR3 region has 14 residues. The germline V gene has CDR1 GTSNPN and CDR2 SVGIG (reference sequence). V dropped 1 base and J dropped 1; count of bases not matched to a gene: 4. Methods used by the authors: Estimated nucleated cell counts came from reference gene primer amplification. Using immunoSEQ multiplex PCR, the repertoire was profiled, and TCRdb retains in-frame clones only, with some absent. Clonal size and the V and J genes are those of that table, whereas D and trimming came from the DNA. The profile covers hundreds of thousands of clones, with around 84% appearing a single time and around 20% taken by the ten largest. Adults between about 18 and 95 years of age took part from 24 US areas.

This chain uses TRBV30 with TRBJ2-7, with 7 bases identical to TRBD1. This receptor was taken from a man between 35 and 55 years old who had recovered from COVID-19. Sequencing was performed on PBMCs or T cells enriched from blood (not recorded which). Written as DNA, the CDR3 is TGTGCCTGGAGTGAACCGGGACAGTCCTACGAGCAGTACTTC. Translating it yields CAWSEPGQSYEQYF.